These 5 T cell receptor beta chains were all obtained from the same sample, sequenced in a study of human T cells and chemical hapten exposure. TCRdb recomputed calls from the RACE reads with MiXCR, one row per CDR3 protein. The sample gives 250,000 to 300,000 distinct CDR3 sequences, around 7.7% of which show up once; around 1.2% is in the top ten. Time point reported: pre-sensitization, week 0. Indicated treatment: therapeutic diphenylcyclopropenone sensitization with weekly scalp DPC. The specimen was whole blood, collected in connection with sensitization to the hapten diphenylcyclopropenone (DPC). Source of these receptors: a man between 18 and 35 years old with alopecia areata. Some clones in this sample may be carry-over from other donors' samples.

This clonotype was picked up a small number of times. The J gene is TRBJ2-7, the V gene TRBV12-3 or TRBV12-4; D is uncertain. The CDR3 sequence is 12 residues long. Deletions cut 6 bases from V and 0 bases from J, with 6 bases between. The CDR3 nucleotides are TGTGCCAGCAGCTCAGGCTCCTACGAGCAGTACTTC. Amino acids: CASSSGSYEQYF.

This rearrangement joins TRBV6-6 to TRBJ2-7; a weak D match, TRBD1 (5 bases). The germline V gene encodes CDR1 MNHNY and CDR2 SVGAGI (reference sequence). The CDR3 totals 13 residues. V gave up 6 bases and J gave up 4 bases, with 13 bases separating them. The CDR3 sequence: CASRSRGDYEQYF. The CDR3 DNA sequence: TGTGCCAGCAGGTCTAGGGGTGATTACGAGCAGTACTTC.

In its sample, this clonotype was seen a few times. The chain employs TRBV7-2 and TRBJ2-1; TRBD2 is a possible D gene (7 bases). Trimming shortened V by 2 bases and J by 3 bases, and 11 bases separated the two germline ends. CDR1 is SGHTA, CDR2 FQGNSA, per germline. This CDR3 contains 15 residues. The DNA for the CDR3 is TGTGCCAGCAGCTTACTGCGGGGGCACTACAATGAGCAGTTCTTC. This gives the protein CASSLLRGHYNEQFF.

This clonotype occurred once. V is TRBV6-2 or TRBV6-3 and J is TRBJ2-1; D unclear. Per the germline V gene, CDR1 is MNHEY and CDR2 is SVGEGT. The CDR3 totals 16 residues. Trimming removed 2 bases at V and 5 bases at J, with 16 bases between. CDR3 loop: CASSYTPETYHNEQFF. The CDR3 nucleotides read TGTGCCAGCAGTTACACCCCCGAGACTTATCACAATGAGCAGTTCTTC.

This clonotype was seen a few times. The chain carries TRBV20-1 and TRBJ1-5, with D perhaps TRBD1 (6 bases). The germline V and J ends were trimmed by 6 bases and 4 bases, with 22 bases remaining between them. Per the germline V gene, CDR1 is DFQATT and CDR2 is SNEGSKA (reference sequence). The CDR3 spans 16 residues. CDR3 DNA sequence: TGCAGTGCCTCCGGGCGAGGGGGGATTAGAAATCAGCCCCAGCATTTT. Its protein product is CSASGRGGIRNQPQHF.